The 19 T cell receptor beta chains reported below all come from one sample, sequenced in a study of OX40 agonist ivuxolimab in advanced cancers. Using immunoSEQ multiplex PCR, the repertoire was profiled, and TCRdb retains in-frame clones only, with some absent. The sample includes around 100,000 clones, around 90% of them seen just once. The sample consisted of CD4+ or CD8+ T cells sorted from blood, taken in a trial of the OX40 agonist ivuxolimab. These receptors were taken from an adult with an advanced solid tumor such as melanoma, head and neck, liver or kidney cancer.

The CDR3 sequence: CASRRYRGYRTSGSRNEQFF. CDR3 nucleotide sequence: TGTGCCAGCAGACGCTACAGGGGCTATCGGACTAGCGGGAGTCGGAATGAGCAGTTCTTC. The chain uses TRBV28 and TRBJ2-1, with TRBD2 identical over 13 bases. Unmatched junction bases numbered 21, after V lost 6 bases and J lost 7 bases. Germline CDR1 is MDHEN and CDR2 is SYDVKM. The CDR3 contains 20 residues.

J is TRBJ2-7 and V is TRBV7-8; 11 bases line up with TRBD1. V shed 1 base and J 4 bases; nucleotides not matched to a gene: 0. CDR1 and CDR2 (germline): SGHVS, FQNEAQ. The length of the CDR3 is 14 residues. The CDR3 spells CASSLGDRGYEQYF. CDR3 coding DNA: TGTGCCAGCAGCTTAGGGGACAGGGGGTACGAGCAGTACTTC. The full variable domain, rest sourced from reference TRBV7-8 and TRBJ2-7, is GAGVSQSPRYKVAKRGQDVALRCDPISGHVSLFWYQQALGQGPEFLTYFQNEAQLDKSGLPSDRFFAERPEGSVSTLKIQRTQQEDSAVYLCASSLGDRGYEQYFGPGTRLTVT.

This clone was counted only a few times. V and J are TRBV6-5 and TRBJ2-1; TRBD2 aligns across 13 bases. Trimming at V came to 6 bases and at J to 10 bases, leaving 6 bases not matched to a gene. Germline V gene lookup returns CDR1 MNHEY and CDR2 SVGAGI. This CDR3 is 14 amino acids long. The CDR3 DNA is TGTGCCAGCAGGCGACTAGCGGGGGGTAGGGAGCAGTTCTTC. It codes for CASRRLAGGREQFF.

The V call is TRBV5-4, the J call TRBJ1-4; D remains ambiguous. This CDR3 has 18 amino acids. CDR1 SGHNT and CDR2 YYREEE come from the germline V gene (reference sequence). V gave up 3 bases and J gave up 2 bases, with 20 bases separating them. The DNA for the CDR3 is TGTGCCAGCAGCTCTTATCTTCAAGCCGGGAGCACTAATGAAAAACTGTTTTTT. As protein: CASSSYLQAGSTNEKLFF.

In nucleotides, the CDR3 is TGTGCCAGCAGCTTAGAGGGGGGGAAGACACCCCTCCACTTT. It is translated as CASSLEGGKTPLHF. The chain links TRBV13 to TRBJ1-6; D perhaps matches TRBD1 (6 bases). Trimming took 1 base from V and 11 from J, leaving 12 bases between them. CDR1 PRHDT and CDR2 FYEKMQ come from the germline V gene (reference sequence). The CDR3 is 14 residues long.

The chain carries TRBV15 and TRBJ2-7; TRBD2 might be the D (5 bases). Germline V lookup: CDR1 LNHNV, CDR2 YYDKDF (reference sequence). Trimming removed 0 bases from V and 3 bases from J, with 9 bases in between. The length of the CDR3 is 14 residues. The CDR3 DNA reads as TGTGCCACCAGCAGAGATCGAGGGCGCTACGAGCAGTACTTC. Amino acid sequence: CATSRDRGRYEQYF.

The chain joins TRBV5-1 to TRBJ2-1; D call uncertain. The CDR3 loop spans 14 amino acids. Trimming cost V 4 bases and J 2 bases, with 10 bases left between them. CDR1 SGHRS and CDR2 YFSETQ come from the germline V gene. The CDR3 loop reads CASSEEAAYNEQFF. CDR3 sequence (DNA): TGCGCCAGCAGCGAAGAGGCTGCCTACAATGAGCAGTTCTTC. Full variable domain (missing parts from reference TRBV5-1 and TRBJ2-1): KAGVTQTPRYLIKTRGQQVTLSCSPISGHRSVSWYQQTPGQGLQFLFEYFSETQRNKGNFPGRFSGRQFSNSRSEMNVSTLELGDSALYLCASSEEAAYNEQFFGPGTRLTVL.

The chain uses TRBV6-9 and TRBJ1-2, with D tentatively TRBD1 (5 bases). This CDR3 has 12 residues. Germline V gene lookup returns CDR1 MNHGY and CDR2 SVAAGI. Trimming removed 6 bases at V and 4 bases at J, with 9 bases between. CDR3: CASRDSLYGYTF. CDR3 in DNA: TGTGCCAGCAGAGACAGCCTCTATGGCTACACCTTC.

The chain couples TRBV5-4 to TRBJ1-4, with TRBD1 matching over 8 bases. The CDR3 is 14 residues long. Germline V lookup: CDR1 SGHNT, CDR2 YYREEE (reference sequence). J lost 8 bases, V lost 0 bases, and 3 bases had no gene match. The CDR3 region is CASSLDRGREKLFF. Here the CDR3 DNA reads TGTGCCAGCAGCTTGGACAGGGGGAGGGAAAAACTGTTTTTT.

The rearrangement joins TRBV6-1 to TRBJ2-1; weak D call: TRBD2 (6 bases). The CDR3 sequence is 15 residues long. Germline V CDR1 and CDR2: MNHNS, SASEGT. The V gene lost 1 base and the J gene lost 0 bases, with 7 bases spanning the gap. CDR3 sequence (DNA): TGTGCCAGCAGTGAAGTAGCGGACTCCTACAATGAGCAGTTCTTC. Its translation: CASSEVADSYNEQFF.

The V gene is TRBV5-6, the J gene TRBJ2-7; no definite D call. CDR3 length: 17 residues. CDR1 is SGHDT, CDR2 YYEEEE, per germline. Trimming took 3 bases from V and 0 from J, leaving 19 bases between them. In DNA, the CDR3 is TGTGCCAGCAGCTCGAGAAGTTTTATGGGTAGCTCCTACGAGCAGTACTTC. Amino acids: CASSSRSFMGSSYEQYF. The full variable domain, with the rest looked up from reference TRBV5-6 and TRBJ2-7, is DAGVTQSPTHLIKTRGQQVTLRCSPKSGHDTVSWYQQALGQGPQFIFQYYEEEERQRGNFPDRFSGHQFPNYSSELNVNALLLGDSALYLCASSSRSFMGSSYEQYFGPGTRLTVT.

This clone was seen just once. The rearrangement joins TRBV5-1 to TRBJ2-5, with TRBD1 identical over 7 bases. The tail of the sequence fits TRBJ2-7 better, so the J call may be wrong. The V gene's germline CDR1 is SGHRS and CDR2 YFSETQ. The CDR3 has 15 residues. In DNA, the CDR3 is TGCGCCAGCAGCCACCCGGGACAGAGCTCCTACGAGCAGTACTTC. This codes for CASSHPGQSSYEQYF.

This clone was counted once. This chain links TRBV9 with TRBJ2-5; no firm D call. The germline V gene has CDR1 SGDLS and CDR2 YYNGEE. The CDR3 runs to 13 residues. V dropped 0 bases and J dropped 4 bases, with 7 bases sitting between them. CDR3 amino acids: CASSVGALETQYF. Written as DNA, the CDR3 is TGTGCCAGCAGCGTAGGGGCGTTAGAGACCCAGTACTTC.

This chain's CDR3 is CASSPGSDPYNEQFF. DNA of the CDR3: TGTGCCAGCAGCCCTGGGAGCGACCCCTACAATGAGCAGTTCTTC. The chain recombines TRBV9 with TRBJ2-1; a weak D match, TRBD2 (5 bases). Trimming cost V 4 bases and J 2 bases, with 13 bases left between them. The germline CDR1 and CDR2 sequences are SGDLS and YYNGEE. CDR3 length: 15 residues.

The V and J genes are TRBV10-3 and TRBJ2-3; 8 bases line up with TRBD2. The CDR3 has 14 residues. The ends lost 6 bases at V and 4 bases at J; junction bases unmatched: 6. The germline CDR1 and CDR2 sequences are ENHRY and SYGVKD. In DNA form, the CDR3 reads TGTGCCATCAGGGATAGCGGGGTTTCAGATACGCAGTATTTT. Its protein product is CAIRDSGVSDTQYF.

The V gene is TRBV5-1, the J gene TRBJ1-3; D is uncertain. The CDR3 consists of 15 residues. Germline lookup yields CDR1 SGHRS and CDR2 YFSETQ. The V and J ends lost 2 bases and 2 bases respectively, with 11 bases between them. The CDR3 bases are TGCGCCAGCAGCTTCGACCCGGCAGCTGGAAACACCATATATTTT. Translating it yields CASSFDPAAGNTIYF.

This chain links TRBV2 with TRBJ2-2; the D gene could be TRBD1 or TRBD2 (5 bases each). The CDR3 spans 13 residues. CDR1 SNHLY and CDR2 FYNNEI come from the germline V gene. Trimming pared 10 bases from V and 6 bases from J, leaving 15 bases between. In DNA form, the CDR3 reads TGTGCCACAACCCCGGGGCCCCCCGGGGAGCTGTTTTTT. Residues: CATTPGPPGELFF.

V usage is TRBV28 and J usage is TRBJ2-2; 8 bases fit TRBD2. The CDR3 covers 14 residues. Germline V gene sequence: CDR1 MDHEN, CDR2 SYDVKM. V dropped 6 bases and J dropped 4; count of bases not matched to a gene: 4. The CDR3 reads CASRWAGGTGELFF. CDR3 nucleotides: TGTGCCAGCAGGTGGGCGGGAGGCACCGGGGAGCTGTTTTTT.

The J gene is TRBJ2-7, the V gene TRBV10-3, with a tentative D call TRBD1 (5 bases). There are 14 residues in the CDR3. Per the germline V gene, CDR1 is ENHRY and CDR2 is SYGVKD. The V end was cut by 6 bases, the J end by 1 base, with 13 bases between. In DNA form, the CDR3 reads TGTGCCATCAGATCGACAGCGACTTCCTACGAGCAGTACTTC. Protein product: CAIRSTATSYEQYF.